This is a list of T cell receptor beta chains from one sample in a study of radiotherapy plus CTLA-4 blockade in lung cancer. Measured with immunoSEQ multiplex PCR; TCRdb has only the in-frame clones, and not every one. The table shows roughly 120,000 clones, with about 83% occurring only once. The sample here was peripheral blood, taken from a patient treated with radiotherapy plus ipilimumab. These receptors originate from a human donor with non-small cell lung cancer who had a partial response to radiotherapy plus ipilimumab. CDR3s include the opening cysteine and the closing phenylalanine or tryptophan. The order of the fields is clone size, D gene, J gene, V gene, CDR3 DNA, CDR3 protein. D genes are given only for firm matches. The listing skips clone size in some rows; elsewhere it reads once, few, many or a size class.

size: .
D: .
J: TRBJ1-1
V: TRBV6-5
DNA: TGTGCCAGCGGCCTGGACGGGAGCACTGAAGCTTTCTTT
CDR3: CASGLDGSTEAFF

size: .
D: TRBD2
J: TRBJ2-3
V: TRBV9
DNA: TGTGCCAGCAGCGCACTAGCGGGAAGGACAGATACGCAGTATTTT
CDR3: CASSALAGRTDTQYF

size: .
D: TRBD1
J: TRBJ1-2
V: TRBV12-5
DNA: TGTGCTAGAGGACAGGGGCACTATGGCTACACCTTC
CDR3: CARGQGHYGYTF

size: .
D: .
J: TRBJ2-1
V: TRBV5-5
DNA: TGTGCCAGCAGCCGGGGGGACACCTACAATGAGCAGTTCTTC
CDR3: CASSRGDTYNEQFF

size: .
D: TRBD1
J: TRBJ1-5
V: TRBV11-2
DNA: TGTGCCAGCACCCCGACAGGGAATGACCAGCCCCAGCATTTT
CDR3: CASTPTGNDQPQHF

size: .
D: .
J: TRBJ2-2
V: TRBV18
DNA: TGTGCCAGCTCAGTAGCCCTAGATGCCGGGGAGCTGTTTTTT
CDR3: CASSVALDAGELFF

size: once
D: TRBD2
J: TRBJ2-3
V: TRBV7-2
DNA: TGTGCCAGCAGCCGTAACTTAGCGGGAGACACAGATACGCAGTATTTT
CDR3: CASSRNLAGDTDTQYF

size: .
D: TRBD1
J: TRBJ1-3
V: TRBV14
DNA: TGTGCCAGCAGCCGGGGACAGGCAGGCGGAAACACCATATATTTT
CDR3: CASSRGQAGGNTIYF

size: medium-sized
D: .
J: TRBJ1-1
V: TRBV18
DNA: TGTGCCAGCTCACCACCAAACAGGGTGGACACTGAAGCTTTCTTT
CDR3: CASSPPNRVDTEAFF

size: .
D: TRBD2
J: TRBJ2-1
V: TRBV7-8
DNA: TGTGCCAGCAGCTTAGTAGGGGGGGCTCAACTAGCGGGAGGGCGGGTGAATGAGCAGTTCTTC
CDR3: CASSLVGGAQLAGGRVNEQFF